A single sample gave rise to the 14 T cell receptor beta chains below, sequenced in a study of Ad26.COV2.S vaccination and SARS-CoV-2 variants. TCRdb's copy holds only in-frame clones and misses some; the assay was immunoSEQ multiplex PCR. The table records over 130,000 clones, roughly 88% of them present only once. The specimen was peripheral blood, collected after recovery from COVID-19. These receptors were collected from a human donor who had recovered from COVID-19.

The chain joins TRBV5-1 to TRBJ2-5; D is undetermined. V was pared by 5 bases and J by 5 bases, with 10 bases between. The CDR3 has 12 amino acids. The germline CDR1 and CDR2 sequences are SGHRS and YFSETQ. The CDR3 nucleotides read TGCGCCAGCAGAGGGCTGTCCGAGACCCAGTACTTC. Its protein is CASRGLSETQYF. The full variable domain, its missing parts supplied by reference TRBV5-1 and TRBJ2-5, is KAGVTQTPRYLIKTRGQQVTLSCSPISGHRSVSWYQQTPGQGLQFLFEYFSETQRNKGNFPGRFSGRQFSNSRSEMNVSTLELGDSALYLCASRGLSETQYFGPGTRLLVL.

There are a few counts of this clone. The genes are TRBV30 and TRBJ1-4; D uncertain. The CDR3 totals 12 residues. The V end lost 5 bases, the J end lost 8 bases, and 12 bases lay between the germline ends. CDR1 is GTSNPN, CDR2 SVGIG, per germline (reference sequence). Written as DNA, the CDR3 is TGTGCCTGGCGCCAGGACGACGAAAAACTGTTTTTT. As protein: CAWRQDDEKLFF.

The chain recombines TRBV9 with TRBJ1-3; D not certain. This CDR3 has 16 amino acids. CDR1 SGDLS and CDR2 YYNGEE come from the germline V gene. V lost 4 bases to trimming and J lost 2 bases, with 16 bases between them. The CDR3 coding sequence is TGTGCCAGCAGCCCACCAGAAACTGATGCTGGAAACACCATATATTTT. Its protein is CASSPPETDAGNTIYF. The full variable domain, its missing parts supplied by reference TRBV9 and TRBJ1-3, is DSGVTQTPKHLITATGQRVTLRCSPRSGDLSVYWYQQSLDQGLQFLIQYYNGEERAKGNILERFSAQQFPDLHSELNLSSLELGDSALYFCASSPPETDAGNTIYFGEGSWLTVV.

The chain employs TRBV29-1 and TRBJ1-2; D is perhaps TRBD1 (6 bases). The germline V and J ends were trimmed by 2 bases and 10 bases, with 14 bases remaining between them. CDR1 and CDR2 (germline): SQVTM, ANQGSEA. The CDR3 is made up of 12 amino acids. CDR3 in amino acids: CSVERGALDYTF. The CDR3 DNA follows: TGCAGCGTTGAACGGGGGGCCTTGGACTACACCTTC. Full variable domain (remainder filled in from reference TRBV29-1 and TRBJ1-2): SAVISQKPSRDICQRGTSLTIQCQVDSQVTMMFWYRQQPGQSLTLIATANQGSEATYESGFVIDKFPISRPNLTFSTLTVSNMSPEDSSIYLCSVERGALDYTFGSGTRLTVV.

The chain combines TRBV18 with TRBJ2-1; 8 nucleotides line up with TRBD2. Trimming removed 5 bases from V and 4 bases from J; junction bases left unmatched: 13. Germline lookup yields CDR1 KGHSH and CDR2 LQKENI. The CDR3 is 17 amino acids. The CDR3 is CASSIGRGGKKYNEQFF. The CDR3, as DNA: TGTGCCAGCTCAATAGGGCGCGGGGGGAAAAAATACAATGAGCAGTTCTTC.

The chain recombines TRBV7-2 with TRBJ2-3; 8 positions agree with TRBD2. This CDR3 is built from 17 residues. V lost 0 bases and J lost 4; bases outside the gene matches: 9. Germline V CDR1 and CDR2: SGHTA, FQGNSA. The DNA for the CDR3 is TGTGCCAGCAGCTTAGCGACGGCGGGGGGTAGGGCAGATACGCAGTATTTT. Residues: CASSLATAGGRADTQYF.

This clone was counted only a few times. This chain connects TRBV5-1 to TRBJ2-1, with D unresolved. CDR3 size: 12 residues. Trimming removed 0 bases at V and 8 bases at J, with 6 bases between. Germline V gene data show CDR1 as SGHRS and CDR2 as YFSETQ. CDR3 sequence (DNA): TGCGCCAGCAGCTTGGTAGGGTATGAGCAGTTCTTC. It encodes CASSLVGYEQFF. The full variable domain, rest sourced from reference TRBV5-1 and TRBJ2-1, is KAGVTQTPRYLIKTRGQQVTLSCSPISGHRSVSWYQQTPGQGLQFLFEYFSETQRNKGNFPGRFSGRQFSNSRSEMNVSTLELGDSALYLCASSLVGYEQFFGPGTRLTVL.

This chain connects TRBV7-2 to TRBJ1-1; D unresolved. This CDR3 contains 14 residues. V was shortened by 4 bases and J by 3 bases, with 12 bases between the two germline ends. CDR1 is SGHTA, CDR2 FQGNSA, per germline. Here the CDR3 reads CASSYSSVDTEAFF. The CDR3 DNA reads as TGTGCCAGCAGCTATTCCAGCGTGGACACTGAAGCTTTCTTT.

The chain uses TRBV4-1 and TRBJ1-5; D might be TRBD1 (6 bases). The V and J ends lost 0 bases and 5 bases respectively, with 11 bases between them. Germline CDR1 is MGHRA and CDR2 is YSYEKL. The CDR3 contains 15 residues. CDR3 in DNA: TGCGCCAGCAGCCAAGATCCACAGGGACATCAGCCCCAGCATTTT. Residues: CASSQDPQGHQPQHF.

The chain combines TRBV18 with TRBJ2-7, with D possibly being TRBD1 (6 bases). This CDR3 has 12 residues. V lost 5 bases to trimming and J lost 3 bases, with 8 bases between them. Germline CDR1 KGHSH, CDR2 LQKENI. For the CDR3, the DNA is TGTGCCAGCTCAGAAGGGGGCTACGAGCAGTACTTC. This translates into CASSEGGYEQYF. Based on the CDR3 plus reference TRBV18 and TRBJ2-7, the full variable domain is NAGVMQNPRHLVRRRGQEARLRCSPMKGHSHVYWYRQLPEEGLKFMVYLQKENIIDESGMPKERFSAEFPKEGPSILRIQQVVRGDSAAYFCASSEGGYEQYFGPGTRLTVT.

The CDR3 DNA reads as TGTGCCAGCAGCTTACCAGATACGCAGTATTTT. This sequence encodes CASSLPDTQYF. The chain couples TRBV7-2 to TRBJ2-3; D is undetermined. V was clipped by 2 bases and J by 4 bases, with 1 base between them. The CDR3 has 11 residues. Germline assignment: CDR1 SGHTA and CDR2 FQGNSA.

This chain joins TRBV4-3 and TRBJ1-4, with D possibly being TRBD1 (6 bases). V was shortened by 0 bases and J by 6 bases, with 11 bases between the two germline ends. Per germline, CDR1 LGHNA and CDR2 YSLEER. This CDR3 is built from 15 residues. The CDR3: CASSQDQGTDEKLFF. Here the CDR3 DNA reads TGCGCCAGCAGCCAAGATCAGGGGACGGATGAAAAACTGTTTTTT.

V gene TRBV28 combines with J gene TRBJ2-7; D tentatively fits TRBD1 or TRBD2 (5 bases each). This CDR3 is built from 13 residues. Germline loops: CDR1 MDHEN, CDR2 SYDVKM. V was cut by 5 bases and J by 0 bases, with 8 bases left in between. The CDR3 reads CASSDGGSYEQYF. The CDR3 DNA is TGTGCCAGCAGTGATGGGGGCTCCTACGAGCAGTACTTC.

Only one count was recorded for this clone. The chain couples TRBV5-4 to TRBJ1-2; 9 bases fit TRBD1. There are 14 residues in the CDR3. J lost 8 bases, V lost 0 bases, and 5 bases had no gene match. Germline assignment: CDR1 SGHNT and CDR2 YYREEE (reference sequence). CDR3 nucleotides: TGTGCCAGCAGCTTGGGGGGACAGGGCCGGGGCTACACCTTC. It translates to CASSLGGQGRGYTF. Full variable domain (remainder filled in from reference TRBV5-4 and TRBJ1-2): ETGVTQSPTHLIKTRGQQVTLRCSSQSGHNTVSWYQQALGQGPQFIFQYYREEENGRGNFPPRFSGLQFPNYSSELNVNALELDDSALYLCASSLGGQGRGYTFGSGTRLTVV.